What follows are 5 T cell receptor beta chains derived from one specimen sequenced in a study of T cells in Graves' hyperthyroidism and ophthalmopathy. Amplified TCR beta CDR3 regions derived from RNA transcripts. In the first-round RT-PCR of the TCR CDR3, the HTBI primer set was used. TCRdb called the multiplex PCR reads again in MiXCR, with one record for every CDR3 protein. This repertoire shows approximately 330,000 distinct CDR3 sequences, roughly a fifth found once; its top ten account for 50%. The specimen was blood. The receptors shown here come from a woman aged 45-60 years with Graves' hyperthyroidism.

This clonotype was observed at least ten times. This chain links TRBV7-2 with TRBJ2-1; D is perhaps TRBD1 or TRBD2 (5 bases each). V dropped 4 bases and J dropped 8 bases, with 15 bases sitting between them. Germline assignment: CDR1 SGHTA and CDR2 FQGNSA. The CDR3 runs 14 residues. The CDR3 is CASSSGRYWDEQFF. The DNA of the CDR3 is TGTGCCAGCAGCTCGGGACGGTACTGGGATGAGCAGTTCTTC.

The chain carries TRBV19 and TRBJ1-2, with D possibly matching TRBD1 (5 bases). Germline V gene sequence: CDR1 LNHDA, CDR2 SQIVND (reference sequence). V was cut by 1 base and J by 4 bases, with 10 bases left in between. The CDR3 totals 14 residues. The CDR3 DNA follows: TGTGCCAGTAGTATAGGCCGGGGCACCTATGGCTACACCTTC. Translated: CASSIGRGTYGYTF.

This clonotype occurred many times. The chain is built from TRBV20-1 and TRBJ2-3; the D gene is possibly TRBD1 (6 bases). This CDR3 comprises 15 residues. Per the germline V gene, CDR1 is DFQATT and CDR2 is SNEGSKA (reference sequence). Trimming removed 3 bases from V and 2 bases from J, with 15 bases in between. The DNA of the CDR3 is TGCAGTGCTAGTGGGACACGGGCAGCCACAGATACGCAGTATTTT. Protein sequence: CSASGTRAATDTQYF.

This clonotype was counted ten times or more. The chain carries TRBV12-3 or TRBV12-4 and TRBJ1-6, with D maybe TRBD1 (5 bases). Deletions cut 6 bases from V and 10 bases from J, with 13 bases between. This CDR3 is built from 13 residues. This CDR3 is CASSQGVGSPLHF. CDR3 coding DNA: TGTGCCAGCAGCCAGGGAGTAGGCTCACCCCTCCACTTT.

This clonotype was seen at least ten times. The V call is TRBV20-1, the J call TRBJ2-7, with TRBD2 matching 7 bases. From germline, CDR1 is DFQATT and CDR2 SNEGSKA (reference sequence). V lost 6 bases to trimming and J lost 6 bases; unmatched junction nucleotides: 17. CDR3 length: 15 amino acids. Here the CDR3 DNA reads TGCAGTGCCGCCCGCGCGGGGGTGGCACGAGCCGAGCAGTACTTC. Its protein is CSAARAGVARAEQYF.